Each of the 3 T cell receptor beta chains below was sequenced from the same sample in a study of response to subunit inactivated influenza vaccine. TCRdb analysed the RT-PCR reads with MiXCR anew, one entry per CDR3 protein. The sample contains about 310,000 distinct CDR3 sequences, over 20% of which appear only once. Sequencing was performed on PBMCs from blood, taken less than 22 months after vaccination. The source of these receptors is a man aged 50-75 years who received an inactivated influenza vaccine.

This clonotype was recorded a few times. V and J are TRBV7-2 and TRBJ2-7; TRBD1 might be the D (6 bases). This CDR3 comprises 13 residues. CDR1 SGHTA and CDR2 FQGNSA come from the germline V gene. V lost 4 bases, J lost 6 bases, and 13 bases lay in between. The CDR3 DNA reads as TGTGCCAGCAGCTCCCAGGACAGCCTCGAGCAGTACTTC. Translated: CASSSQDSLEQYF.

This clonotype was found a few times. The V call is TRBV20-1, the J call TRBJ1-1; D might be TRBD1 (6 bases). Germline V gene lookup returns CDR1 DFQATT and CDR2 SNEGSKA (reference sequence). There are 14 residues in the CDR3. V lost 5 bases and J lost 0, with 13 bases in between. The CDR3 DNA sequence: TGCAGTGCTGGAAAAAGGGGGATGAACACTGAAGCTTTCTTT. Amino acids: CSAGKRGMNTEAFF.

The table lists this clonotype with many counts. The chain uses TRBV12-3 or TRBV12-4 and TRBJ1-5; TRBD1 matches 10 bases. The CDR3 is made up of 14 amino acids. Trimming cost V 7 bases and J 6 bases; bases outside gene matches: 6. CDR3 region: CASTLGTGVQPQHF. The CDR3 DNA is TGTGCCAGCACCCTCGGGACAGGGGTTCAGCCCCAGCATTTT.